These T cell receptor beta chains were read from a single sample in a study of PD-L1 blockade in urothelial cancer. The table came from immunoSEQ multiplex PCR; TCRdb's copy has only in-frame clones and leaves some out. Among about 100,000 clones, about nine tenths were seen once, and the ten largest hold 0.75% to 0.95%. The source was PBMCs, collected around atezolizumab (anti-PD-L1) treatment. These receptors all come from a woman older than 75 with urothelial cancer. Both conserved end residues are part of each CDR3. A D gene is named only where the DNA matches it firmly. Clone size appears in some rows only: once, few, many, or a class for an expanded clone.

>TRBJ2-3|NA|TRBV7-9|NA
CASSLVQGTQYF
TGTGCCAGCAGCTTAGTACAGGGCACGCAGTATTTT
>TRBJ1-5|NA|TRBV28|NA
CASAGISSNQPQHF
TGTGCCAGCGCCGGGATCTCCTCCAATCAGCCCCAGCATTTT
>TRBJ2-5|TRBD1|TRBV10-3|NA
CAIRNRGQETQYF
TGTGCCATCAGAAACAGGGGCCAAGAGACCCAGTACTTC
>TRBJ1-2|TRBD1|TRBV30|NA
CAWSVMQGASLYGYTF
TGTGCCTGGAGTGTAATGCAGGGGGCGTCACTATATGGCTACACCTTC
>TRBJ2-1|TRBD2|TRBV5-1|NA
CASSLVTSGAYNEQFF
TGCGCCAGCAGCTTGGTGACTAGCGGAGCCTACAATGAGCAGTTCTTC
>TRBJ2-5|TRBD2|TRBV27|once
CASSPLGLAGVGETQYF
TGTGCCAGCAGTCCACTAGGACTAGCGGGAGTGGGGGAGACCCAGTACTTC
>TRBJ2-7|NA|TRBV19|NA
CATATGSYEQYF
TGTGCCACCGCGACAGGCTCCTACGAGCAGTACTTC
>TRBJ2-3|TRBD2|TRBV10-3|NA
CAIPRGVLKDTQYF
TGTGCCATCCCTCGGGGGGTATTGAAAGATACGCAGTATTTT
>TRBJ2-7|NA|TRBV11-2|NA
CASSPRETTFEQYF
TGTGCCAGCAGCCCTCGGGAAACAACTTTCGAGCAGTACTTC
>TRBJ2-1|NA|TRBV9|NA
CASSPGGREYNEQFF
TGTGCCAGCAGCCCGGGCGGGCGAGAATACAATGAGCAGTTCTTC
>TRBJ2-7|TRBD1|TRBV11-2|NA
CASSRTGTEIYEQYF
TGTGCCAGCAGCCGAACTGGGACAGAAATATACGAGCAGTACTTC
>TRBJ1-5|TRBD1|TRBV28|NA
CASSQDRGSNQPQHF
TGTGCCAGCAGTCAGGACAGGGGAAGCAATCAGCCCCAGCATTTT
>TRBJ2-1|TRBD1|TRBV9|NA
CASSVEWDRGRNYNEQFF
TGTGCCAGCAGCGTAGAGTGGGACAGGGGGCGAAACTACAATGAGCAGTTCTTC
>TRBJ1-3|TRBD1|TRBV6-4|NA
CASSDRGQGNTIYF
TGTGCCAGCAGTGACAGGGGGCAGGGAAACACCATATATTTT
>TRBJ2-7|TRBD1|TRBV10-2|NA
CASSGDRSSYEQYF
TGCGCCAGCAGTGGGGACAGGAGCTCCTACGAGCAGTACTTC
>TRBJ2-5|NA|TRBV6-1|NA
CASRRDLGPETQYF
TGTGCCAGCAGAAGAGACTTGGGGCCAGAGACCCAGTACTTC
>TRBJ2-1|TRBD2|TRBV18|few
CASSPQPPATSGNYNEQFF
TGTGCCAGCTCACCACAGCCTCCGGCGACTAGCGGGAACTACAATGAGCAGTTCTTC